This TCR beta chain was profiled in a study of cytomegalovirus exposure and HLA in healthy donors (dated by TCRdb to 2016 to 2017). Describing the broader study: According to an earlier analysis of 550 to 700 of the donors, about 179 million T cells yielded some 120 million unique TCR beta sequences and 250 to 350 Gb of sequence data. The study used immunosequencing to profile the T cell repertoires of 670 or so subjects and linked those repertoires to cytomegalovirus serostatus. In a later analysis, previously published TCR beta repertoires from 550 to 750 donors were re-analyzed and high-resolution HLA genotyping was added so that TCR occurrence patterns could be studied. Across roughly 420 genotyped donors of the cohort, an average of approximately 200,000 unique TCR beta nucleotide sequences per donor were sequenced, and approximately 17% of those sequences were non-productive. Donor age, sex, ethnicity and CMV serostatus were compiled alongside the repertoire data. Of the 300 to 450 genotyped donors, around 81% fell in the genetic ancestry cluster associated with self-reported Caucasian donors. A separate validation cohort of roughly 130 different subjects was used in addition to the approximately 670-subject first cohort. An early release covering 500 to 750 HLA-typed donors comprised approximately 300 gigabases of sequencing data and around 80 million unique TCR sequences. The number of typed donors differed by locus: about 620-640 for A, B, C, DRB1 and DQB1; 500 to 550 for DQA1; about 600 for DPA1; and roughly 470 for DPB1. Several DR-DQ haplotypes were handled as single units for association and clustering because linkage in the cohort was strong. A later genetic analysis used genome-wide SNP genotypes for about 60% of the 666 donors, treating that subset as a discovery cohort. To predict cytomegalovirus infection status, the study brought together high-throughput TCR immunosequencing, statistical association of individual TCRs with disease status, and machine learning. In the later analysis, no new phenotypic data were used to find candidate immune exposures; instead, reliance was placed on TCR beta sequences and their occurrence across donors. All discovery cohort repertoires had been generated using a single sequencing platform. The study aimed to test whether cataloging public T cell receptors could reveal signatures of past pathogen exposure. In an earlier analysis of roughly 580 of the donors, high-throughput TCR beta sequencing was used to judge whether each TCR beta V gene segment behaved as functional or pseudogenic. HLA typing included class I and class II loci at four-digit resolution.

Compared with germline, V lacks 8 bases and J lacks 2 bases; bases without a gene match: 7. Taken from cysteine to phenylalanine, the CDR3 has 14 residues. CDR3 DNA only is kept here, 42 bases in frame from base 1. For CDR1 and CDR2, the germline V gene lists ENHRY and SYGVKD. Broader findings and caveats from the paper: A later analysis associated approximately 17,000 TCR beta sequences with specific HLA alleles at a false discovery rate of 0.05. A further reported finding was that TCR beta sequences accurately predicted the HLA-A and HLA-B alleles for most subjects in the first cohort. A total of roughly 160 TCR beta chains were listed by the study as associated with cytomegalovirus. Roughly uniform sequencing depth across donors was assumed in presence/absence analyses, although this assumption may not hold. In an earlier analysis of 450 to 750 of the donors, most TCR beta V segments appeared in productive rearrangements about 90% or about 30% of the time, broadly matching IMGT annotations. An association between a missense DCLRE1C variant and V-gene and J-gene trimming of TCR beta chains was found in a later genetic analysis and replicated in an independent cohort. In this cohort, only TCR beta chains were sequenced, and detectable features were limited by the absence of alpha or paired-chain data. It was suggested by the authors that the approach could potentially be generalized to other disease states and immunological phenotypes. HLA typing was unavailable for some donors at each locus, so association tests used only the typed subset. When HLA alleles, especially DR and DQ, strongly co-occurred, attributing TCR associations to individual alleles was difficult. Immune exposure information for the cohort was limited to CMV serostatus. In a later analysis, HLA-associated TCR beta chains showed more clonal expansion and lower generation probabilities than non-associated chains that were equally common. The sequencing pipeline was judged likely to have produced a cluster of highly shared sequence variants as a technical artifact. In both the original and validation cohorts, the classifier was reported to diagnose cytomegalovirus status with high specificity and sensitivity. In a later analysis, several top co-occurrence clusters were reported to appear linked to parvovirus B19, influenza, CMV and Epstein-Barr virus. Over 15 rarely observed V segments, including chromosome 9 orphons, were excluded from the earlier analysis of a few hundred of the donors because counts were too low. In a later analysis, most CMV-associated TCR beta chains were found to appear HLA-restricted, with HLA associations seemingly driven largely by CMV exposure. Correlated functional status among segregating V segments might be attributable to linkage disequilibrium, but an unknown experimental factor could not be ruled out. Three of the identified cytomegalovirus-associated TCR beta chains were confirmed in vitro to be specific for cytomegalovirus antigens. Some IMGT-functional V segments, including TRBV6-2 and TRBV6-3, could not be told apart with the 87-base-pair reads, so those segments were excluded. According to a later analysis, TCR association rates differed among HLA loci, with DRB1 alleles showing the most associated TCRs and HLA-C alleles showing the fewest. According to a later genetic analysis, donors in an Asian-associated ancestry cluster had fewer N-insertions in productive TCRs than the roughly 670-donor mean. Across donors, most TCR sequences were observed very rarely, whereas some public TCRs were present in many individuals.

In total, approximately 690 healthy bone marrow donors made up the cohort. Cohort members were all nominally healthy when sampled, although unrecorded immune exposures were likely present. The donor was CMV seropositive and belonged to the group of 250 to 350 seropositive cohort members. Each donor provided a peripheral blood sample, and peripheral blood mononuclear cells were used for TCR beta sequencing. The Qiagen DNeasy Blood Extraction Kit was used to extract genomic DNA from the blood cell samples. Libraries were constructed by the immunoSEQ multiplex PCR assay. For the multiplex PCR, a mixture combining 60 forward primers for TCR Vbeta segments and 13 reverse primers for TCR Jbeta segments was used. A multiplex PCR assay on genomic DNA amplified the CDR3 region of rearranged TCR beta genes. Amplified TCR beta libraries were sequenced as 87-base-pair reads on the Illumina HiSeq System. Processing in the source paper ran as follows. In a later analysis, roughly 80 million unique TCR beta chains were counted across the 650 to 750 repertoires, and roughly 10 million of these chains were shared by at least two donors. A nearest-neighbor algorithm error-corrected the raw reads and collapsed the reads into unique sequences, merging closely related sequences to remove PCR and sequencing errors. CDR3 sequences were aligned to IMGT reference sequences to assign V, D and J gene segments. For a sequence to be retained, a match of at least six nucleotides to both a V gene segment and a J gene segment was required. A rearrangement was called productive if the CDR3 had no stop codons and remained in frame with V and J, and every other rearrangement was called non-productive. CDR3 was defined by IMGT convention, running from the second conserved V-encoded cysteine to the conserved J-encoded phenylalanine. The earlier analysis of approximately 500 of the donors excluded sequences that lacked an unambiguous match to a single V gene segment. In an earlier analysis of roughly 500 of the donors, V segments were called functional above 56.7% productive rearrangements and were called segregating when the between-donor standard deviation exceeded 5%. A statistical classification framework was developed to diagnose cytomegalovirus status using the catalog of TCR beta chain sequences. V and J gene assignment, in a later analysis, came from comparing TCR nucleotide sequences with IMGT/GENE-DB human TR gene sequences. The TCRdist pipeline was used in a later analysis to assign CDR3 sequences and most-parsimonious VDJ recombination scenarios. In a later analysis, every TCR beta chain was defined by the combination of its CDR3 amino acid sequence and its V-gene family, and reads without a unique V-gene family were dropped. A later analysis removed several hundred highly shared, low-generation-probability nucleotide sequences to deal with suspected cross-contamination and a sequencing artifact. For each public chain, a later analysis derived a clonal expansion index from normalized ranks of inferred template counts within each repertoire. In a later analysis, generation probabilities were computed with a VDJ recombination model fitted to out-of-frame rearrangements, and the resulting probabilities were checked against IGoR. Hypergeometric tests were used in a later analysis to score TCR-TCR, TCR-HLA and TCR-CMV co-occurrence, with a repertoire-size bias correction applied to the TCR pairs. In a later analysis, false discovery rates were estimated by permuting HLA or CMV assignments 20 times. A later analysis grouped co-occurring TCRs with DBSCAN, adding TCRdist sequence similarity when clustering within HLA-allele-positive subsets. For co-occurrence clustering, repertoires with fewer than 30,000 or more than 120,000 public chains were excluded, along with five repertoires with anomalous nucleotide sharing. Not all clones reach the TCRdb copy of this immuneACCESS table, which keeps in-frame sequences only. Checked studies attribute under half of the gap to unresolved V genes and leave the rest unexplained. From that table come the V and J calls and clone size; the DNA was used to work out D and trimming. This sample holds about 160,000 clones; under 75% were observed only once. 6% to 8.5% of the sample goes to the ten largest clones.

On this clone itself: Its binding antigen is unknown. No much larger clone is present one base from it, and per-base qualities are unavailable.

This sequence was found in an older woman in good health and CMV-seropositive. This sequence uses TRBV10-3 and TRBJ2-3; 7 central bases correspond to TRBD2. Sequences were obtained from PBMCs. Here is the DNA: TGTGCCATCTTAGCTAGCGGAAACACAGATACGCAGTATTTT. The translation is CAILASGNTDTQYF.